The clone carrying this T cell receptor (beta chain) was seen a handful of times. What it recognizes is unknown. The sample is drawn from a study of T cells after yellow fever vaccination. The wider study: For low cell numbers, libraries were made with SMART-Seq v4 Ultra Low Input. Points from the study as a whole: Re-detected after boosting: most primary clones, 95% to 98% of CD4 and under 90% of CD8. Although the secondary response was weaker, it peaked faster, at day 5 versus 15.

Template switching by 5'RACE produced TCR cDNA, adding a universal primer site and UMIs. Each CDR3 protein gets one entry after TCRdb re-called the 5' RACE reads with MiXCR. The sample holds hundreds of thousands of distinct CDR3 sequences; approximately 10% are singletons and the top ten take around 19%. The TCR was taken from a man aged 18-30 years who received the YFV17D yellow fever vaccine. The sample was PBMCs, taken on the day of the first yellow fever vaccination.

The CDR3 DNA sequence: TGCGCCAGCAGCCAACTTACCGGGACAGGGGTCACAGATACGCAGTATTTT. It encodes CASSQLTGTGVTDTQYF. The chain couples TRBV4-3 to TRBJ2-3; 10 bases line up with TRBD1. This CDR3 contains 17 residues. V lost 2 bases and J lost 2; bases outside the gene matches: 7. Germline V gene data show CDR1 as LGHNA and CDR2 as YSLEER.